The clone carrying this T cell receptor (beta chain) was counted at least ten times. Its antigen is undetermined. These data originate in a study of CD8+CD57+ T cells in acquired aplastic anemia. Germline-derived CDR1 and CDR2 are MGHRA and YSYEKL. The length of the CDR3 is 14 residues. V was cut by 4 bases and J by 3 bases, with 10 bases left in between. Overall study results and limits: Shared by patients and controls, twenty-nine CD8+ CDR3s were abundant in patients.

CDR3 and TCR beta VDJ profiling relied on a genomic DNA template. TCRdb itself ran the reads through MiXCR, one entry per CDR3 protein. The repertoire includes around 180,000 distinct CDR3 sequences, approximately 60% of them detected once, and over 40% sits in the top ten. V usage is TRBV4-1 and J usage is TRBJ2-1; D is possibly TRBD1 (6 bases). The sequencing sample was made of sorted CD4+, CD8+, or CD8+CD57+ T cells (not recorded which) from PBMCs. This TCR was recovered from a human donor in good health. CDR3 sequence reads: CASSPGTIYNEQFF. The CDR3 DNA reads TGCGCCAGCAGCCCCGGGACAATCTACAATGAGCAGTTCTTC.